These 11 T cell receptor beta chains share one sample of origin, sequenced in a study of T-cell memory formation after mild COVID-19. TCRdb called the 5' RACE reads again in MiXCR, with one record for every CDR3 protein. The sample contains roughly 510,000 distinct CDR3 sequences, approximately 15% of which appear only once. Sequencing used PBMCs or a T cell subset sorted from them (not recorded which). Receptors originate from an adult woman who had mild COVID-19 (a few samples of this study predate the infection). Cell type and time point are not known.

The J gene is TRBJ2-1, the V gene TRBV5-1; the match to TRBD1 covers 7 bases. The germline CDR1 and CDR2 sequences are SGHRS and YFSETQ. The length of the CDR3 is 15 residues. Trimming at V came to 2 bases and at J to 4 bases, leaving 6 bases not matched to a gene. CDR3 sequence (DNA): TGCGCCAGCAGCTTTGCCCAGGGGGTATACAATGAGCAGTTCTTC. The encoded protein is CASSFAQGVYNEQFF.

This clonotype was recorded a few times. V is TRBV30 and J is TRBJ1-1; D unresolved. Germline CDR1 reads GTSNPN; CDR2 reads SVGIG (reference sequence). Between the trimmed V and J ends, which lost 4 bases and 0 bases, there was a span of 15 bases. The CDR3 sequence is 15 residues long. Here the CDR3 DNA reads TGTGCCTGGACCCGCGCAGGCACTATGAACACTGAAGCTTTCTTT. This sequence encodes CAWTRAGTMNTEAFF.

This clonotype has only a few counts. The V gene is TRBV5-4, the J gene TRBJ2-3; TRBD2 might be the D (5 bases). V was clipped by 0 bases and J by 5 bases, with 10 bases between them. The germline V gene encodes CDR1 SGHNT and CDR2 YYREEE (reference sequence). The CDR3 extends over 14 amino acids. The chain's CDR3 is CASSLARDEDTQYF. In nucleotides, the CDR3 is TGTGCCAGCAGCTTGGCCCGGGATGAAGATACGCAGTATTTT. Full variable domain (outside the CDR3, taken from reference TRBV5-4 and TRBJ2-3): ETGVTQSPTHLIKTRGQQVTLRCSSQSGHNTVSWYQQALGQGPQFIFQYYREEENGRGNFPPRFSGLQFPNYSSELNVNALELDDSALYLCASSLARDEDTQYFGPGTRLTVL.

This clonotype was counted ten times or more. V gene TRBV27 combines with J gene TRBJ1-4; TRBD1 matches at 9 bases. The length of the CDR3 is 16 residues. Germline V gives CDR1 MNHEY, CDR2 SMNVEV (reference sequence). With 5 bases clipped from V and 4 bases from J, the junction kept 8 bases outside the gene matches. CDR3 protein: CASSPRDREGNEKLFF. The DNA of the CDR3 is TGTGCCAGCAGTCCGAGGGACAGGGAGGGTAATGAAAAACTGTTTTTT.

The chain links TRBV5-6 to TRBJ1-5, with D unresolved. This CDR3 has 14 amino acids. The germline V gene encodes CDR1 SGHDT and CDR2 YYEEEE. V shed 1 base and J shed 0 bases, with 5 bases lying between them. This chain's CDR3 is CASSLSVSNQPQHF. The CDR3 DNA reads TGTGCCAGCAGCTTGAGTGTTAGCAATCAGCCCCAGCATTTT.

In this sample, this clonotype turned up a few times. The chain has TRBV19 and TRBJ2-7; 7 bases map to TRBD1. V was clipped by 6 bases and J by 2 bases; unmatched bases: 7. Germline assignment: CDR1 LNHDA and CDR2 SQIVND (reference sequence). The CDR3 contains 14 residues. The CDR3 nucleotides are TGTGCCAGTAGGGAGACAGGGCCCACCTACGAGCAGTACTTC. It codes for CASRETGPTYEQYF. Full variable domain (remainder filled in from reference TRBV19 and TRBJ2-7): DGGITQSPKYLFRKEGQNVTLSCEQNLNHDAMYWYRQDPGQGLRLIYYSQIVNDFQKGDIAEGYSVSREKKESFPLTVTSAQKNPTAFYLCASRETGPTYEQYFGPGTRLTVT.

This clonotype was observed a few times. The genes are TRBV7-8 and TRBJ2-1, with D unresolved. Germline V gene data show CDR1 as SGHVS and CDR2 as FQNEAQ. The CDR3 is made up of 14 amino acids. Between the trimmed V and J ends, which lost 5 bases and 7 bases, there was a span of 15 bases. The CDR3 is CASSPLGPDNEQFF. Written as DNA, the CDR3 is TGTGCCAGCAGCCCGCTCGGCCCGGATAATGAGCAGTTCTTC.

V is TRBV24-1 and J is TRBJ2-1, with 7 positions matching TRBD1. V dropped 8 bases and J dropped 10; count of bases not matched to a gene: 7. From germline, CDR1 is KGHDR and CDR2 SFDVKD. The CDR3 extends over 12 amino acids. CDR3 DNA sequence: TGTGCCACCACTGACAGGGCCGAAGAGCAGTTCTTC. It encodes CATTDRAEEQFF.

In DNA, the CDR3 is TGCGCCAGCGGGGACAGCTATCGTCAGCCCCAGCATTTT. Translation: CASGDSYRQPQHF. This sequence joins TRBV10-2 and TRBJ1-5, with 7 bases fitting TRBD1. V dropped 8 bases and J dropped 6; count of bases not matched to a gene: 7. Per germline, CDR1 WSHSY and CDR2 SAAADI. CDR3 size: 13 residues.

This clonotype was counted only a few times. CDR3 region: CASSPNFDTEAFF. The CDR3 DNA sequence: TGTGCCAGCTCACCAAATTTCGACACTGAAGCTTTCTTT. This chain connects TRBV18 to TRBJ1-1, with unresolved D. Germline lookup yields CDR1 KGHSH and CDR2 LQKENI. This CDR3 contains 13 residues. Trimming cost V 2 bases and J 3 bases, with 7 bases left between them.

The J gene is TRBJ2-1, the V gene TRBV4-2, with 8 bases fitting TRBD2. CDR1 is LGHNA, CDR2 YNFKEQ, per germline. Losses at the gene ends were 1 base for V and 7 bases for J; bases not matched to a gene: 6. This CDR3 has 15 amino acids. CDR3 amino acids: CASSQGRGGRNEQFF. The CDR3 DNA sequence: TGTGCCAGCAGCCAAGGGCGGGGCGGGAGGAATGAGCAGTTCTTC.